Listed here are 13 T cell receptor beta chains from one sample, sequenced in a study of CXCR3-negative and CXCR3-positive naive CD8 T cells. Overall study results and limits: CXCR3-positive naive cells carried more hydrophobic TRB CDR3s than CXCR3-negative ones.

The method, 5' RACE with UMI labels, was used to prepare the TRB cDNA libraries. TCRdb re-analyzed the 5' RACE reads; it lists each CDR3 protein once, without DNA. This repertoire includes 150,000 to 180,000 distinct CDR3 sequences. These receptors' antigens are unknown. The sequencing sample was made of naive CXCR3+ CD8+ T cells from blood. Sample subset: CD45RO-CCR7+CD27+CD95- naive CD8+ T cells expressing CXCR3 (TNR3+). The source is a human donor in good health. Some clones in this sample may be carry-over from other donors' samples.

The chain combines TRBV11-2 with TRBJ2-2. This CDR3 is built from 13 residues. In germline, CDR1 is SGHAT, CDR2 FQNNGV. The CDR3 loop reads CASSLDTSWELFF.

V and J are TRBV7-3 and TRBJ1-1; checking the TCRdb D call of TRBD1 is not possible without DNA. This CDR3 is 16 amino acids long. The germline V gene has CDR1 SGHTA and CDR2 FQGTGA. The CDR3 protein is CASSAETGALNTEAFF.

The V and J genes are TRBV29-1 and TRBJ1-1; TCRdb's assignment of TRBD1 cannot be checked, as there is no DNA. The CDR3 length is 11 residues. CDR1 is SQVTM and CDR2 is ANQGSEA in the germline V gene. The CDR3 region is CSLDRGRGAFF.

This sequence joins TRBV4-2 and TRBJ2-3. The germline V gene encodes CDR1 LGHNA and CDR2 YNFKEQ. The CDR3 extends over 16 amino acids. The CDR3 region is CASSQDFSFSADTQYF.

The chain uses TRBV4-1 and TRBJ2-5; TCRdb's assignment of TRBD2 cannot be checked, as there is no DNA. Germline V gene data show CDR1 as MGHRA and CDR2 as YSYEKL. The CDR3 has 14 residues. CDR3: CASSLSGGRETQYF.

The chain employs TRBV9 and TRBJ2-2. CDR1 SGDLS and CDR2 YYNGEE come from the germline V gene. The CDR3 contains 17 residues. The CDR3 protein is CASTASRRRANTGELFF.

The V and J genes are TRBV12-3 or TRBV12-4 and TRBJ1-1. This CDR3 comprises 14 residues. CDR3 sequence reads: CASSLSGRNTEAFF.

The chain has TRBV5-1 and TRBJ2-2; the TCRdb D gene call, TRBD2, has no DNA to confirm it. Germline CDR1 reads SGHRS; CDR2 reads YFSETQ. CDR3 length equals 18 residues. CDR3: CASSLATLAGAHTGELFF.

V usage is TRBV14 and J usage is TRBJ1-2; TCRdb indicates TRBD1, and absent DNA this call remains unverified. CDR1 and CDR2 from the germline V gene are SGHDN and FVKESK. The CDR3 covers 16 residues. CDR3 amino acids: CASSPKGQATNYGYTF.

This sequence joins TRBV28 and TRBJ2-1; the TCRdb call, TRBD2, lacks DNA for checking. Germline assignment: CDR1 MDHEN and CDR2 SYDVKM. This CDR3 comprises 15 residues. CDR3 region: CASSSPGTSGNEQFF.

The chain employs TRBV28 and TRBJ1-1; with no DNA, the TCRdb D assignment of TRBD1 cannot be verified. The CDR3 sequence is 14 residues long. The V gene's germline CDR1 is MDHEN and CDR2 SYDVKM. The chain's CDR3 is CASSPRGFGNEAFF.

The rearrangement uses TRBV6-5 and TRBJ2-7; lacking DNA, the TRBD1 call made by TCRdb goes unchecked. Germline V gives CDR1 MNHEY, CDR2 SVGAGI. This CDR3 comprises 15 residues. The CDR3 sequence is CASKIDGTGTYEQYF.

V usage is TRBV20-1 and J usage is TRBJ1-2; TCRdb reports TRBD1, a call that lacks DNA to check it against. The CDR3 totals 13 residues. The germline CDR1 and CDR2 sequences are DFQATT and SNEGSKA (reference sequence). The CDR3 sequence: CSAGDITNYGYTF.